This T cell receptor beta chain came from a study of blood T cell repertoires in COVID-19. About the study: The United States, Italy and Spain supplied acute and convalescent COVID-19 samples. T cells, B-cell-depleted T cells, or PBMCs provided the cDNA or gDNA that served as material.

Sequencing was performed with immunoSEQ multiplex PCR; in TCRdb, only in-frame clones are kept and a portion is missing. The repertoire includes under 250,000 clones, 70% to 85% of them detected once, and under 1.5% sits in the top ten. Researchers sorted participants into cohorts using their self-reported clinical history. Germline-derived CDR1 and CDR2 are MNHNY and SVGAGI (reference sequence). Trimming took 0 bases from V and 5 from J, leaving 10 bases between them. CDR3 size: 15 residues. The receptor's source is a woman between 40 and 55 years old with acute COVID-19. Sample: PBMCs or T cells enriched from blood (not recorded which). This sequence joins TRBV6-6 and TRBJ1-4; perhaps TRBD1 as D (5 bases). The CDR3 region is CASSYSGGDNEKLFF. The CDR3 DNA reads TGTGCCAGCAGTTACTCGGGGGGTGACAATGAAAAACTGTTTTTT.